The 20 T cell receptor beta chains below come from one sample, sequenced in a study of T-cell reconstitution after alpha-beta-depleted transplantation in children. Researchers prepared the TCRbeta library using unique molecular identifiers, the study reports. One entry per CDR3 protein results from TCRdb running MiXCR on the PCR reads. Of around 500,000 distinct CDR3 sequences in the sample, 9.5% to 15% were seen once. The sample was PBMCs from the stem cell graft donor, taken from the stem cell graft. The receptors were gathered from a human donor who donated a stem cell graft to a child with combined immunodeficiency.

This clonotype was observed many times. V is TRBV27 and J is TRBJ2-7, with D unresolved. V shed 4 bases and J shed 0 bases, with 10 bases lying between them. CDR3 length: 14 residues. Germline CDR1 and CDR2: MNHEY and SMNVEV (reference sequence). The CDR3 here is CASSSTALSYEQYF. CDR3 nucleotide sequence: TGTGCCAGCAGTTCAACAGCGCTCTCCTACGAGCAGTACTTC.

This clonotype was detected only a few times. The chain employs TRBV6-1 and TRBJ2-7; 7 bases map to TRBD2. With 4 bases clipped from V and 6 bases from J, the junction kept 6 bases outside the gene matches. CDR3 size: 13 residues. The germline CDR1 and CDR2 sequences are MNHNS and SASEGT. This CDR3 reads CASSGSWEGEQYF. CDR3 in DNA: TGTGCCAGCAGTGGGAGTTGGGAGGGCGAGCAGTACTTC.

The rearrangement uses TRBV4-3 and TRBJ1-2; 11 bases agree with TRBD1. The ends lost 1 base at V and 6 bases at J; junction bases unmatched: 10. Germline-derived CDR1 and CDR2 are LGHNA and YSLEER. CDR3 size: 17 residues. CDR3 loop: CASSQGSTRTGGHGYTF. For the CDR3, the DNA is TGCGCCAGCAGCCAAGGGTCAACTAGGACAGGGGGCCATGGCTACACCTTC.

With respect to this clonotype: A clone one base away is much larger, so this may be a read error. The V call is TRBV29-1, the J call TRBJ2-1; 9 bases match TRBD2. The trim removed 1 base at V and 3 bases at J, leaving 4 bases unmatched. Germline assignment: CDR1 SQVTM and CDR2 ANQGSEA. The CDR3 loop spans 15 amino acids. The CDR3 is CSVEGLAGCYNEQFF. The CDR3 coding sequence is TGCAGCGTTGAAGGTCTAGCGGGGTGCTACAATGAGCAGTTCTTC.

This clonotype was counted ten times or more. The chain has TRBV27 and TRBJ2-7; TRBD1 might be the D (6 bases). V lost 6 bases and J lost 2, with 14 bases in between. Germline-derived CDR1 and CDR2 are MNHEY and SMNVEV (reference sequence). The CDR3 totals 14 residues. For the CDR3, the DNA is TGTGCCAGCAGCCCTGGGACACTGGCCTACGAGCAGTACTTC. Its translation: CASSPGTLAYEQYF.

This clonotype has a handful of counts. The V gene is TRBV5-1, the J gene TRBJ2-1; TRBD1 aligns across 7 bases. This CDR3 has 15 amino acids. J was trimmed by 6 bases and V by 2 bases; bases with no gene match: 8. CDR1 SGHRS and CDR2 YFSETQ come from the germline V gene. CDR3 loop: CASSFSLGTVNEQFF. CDR3 coding DNA: TGCGCCAGCAGCTTTTCCTTGGGGACAGTCAATGAGCAGTTCTTC. The full variable domain, in which reference TRBV5-1 and TRBJ2-1 provide the parts outside the CDR3, is KAGVTQTPRYLIKTRGQQVTLSCSPISGHRSVSWYQQTPGQGLQFLFEYFSETQRNKGNFPGRFSGRQFSNSRSEMNVSTLELGDSALYLCASSFSLGTVNEQFFGPGTRLTVL.

This clonotype appeared a few times. The CDR3 loop is CASSVVLAGENEQFF. CDR3 coding DNA: TGTGCCAGCAGCGTAGTACTAGCGGGAGAGAATGAGCAGTTCTTC. The rearrangement joins TRBV9 to TRBJ2-1, with 11 bases lining up with TRBD2. The CDR3 loop spans 15 amino acids. With V trimmed by 0 bases and J by 7 bases, 3 bases remained unmatched. Germline assignment: CDR1 SGDLS and CDR2 YYNGEE.

This clonotype turned up a few times. CDR3 bases: TGTGCCAGCACCCTACTACAAGGCTCCTACGAGCAGTACTTC. It encodes CASTLLQGSYEQYF. V and J are TRBV11-1 and TRBJ2-7, with D hard to call. V was clipped by 7 bases and J by 0 bases, with 13 bases between them. Germline V gene lookup returns CDR1 SGHAT and CDR2 FQDESV (reference sequence). The CDR3 consists of 14 residues.

This clonotype was observed a few times. The V gene is TRBV7-9, the J gene TRBJ1-6; perhaps TRBD1 as D (5 bases). The V gene lost 4 bases and the J gene lost 9 bases, with 16 bases spanning the gap. The germline CDR1 and CDR2 sequences are SEHNR and FQNEAQ (reference sequence). The CDR3 has 15 residues. The CDR3 DNA reads TGTGCCAGCAGCTCGACAGACCTAGAGGGTTCACCCCTCCACTTT. This codes for CASSSTDLEGSPLHF.

The rearrangement joins TRBV10-3 to TRBJ2-3; the D gene could be TRBD1 or TRBD2 (7 bases each). The CDR3 has 14 amino acids. The germline V gene has CDR1 ENHRY and CDR2 SYGVKD. Trimming removed 11 bases from V and 0 bases from J, with 15 bases in between. The chain's CDR3 is CAAAGGVSTDTQYF. CDR3 DNA sequence: TGTGCCGCGGCAGGGGGGGTTAGCACAGATACGCAGTATTTT.

This clonotype was found many times. The chain combines TRBV10-3 with TRBJ2-1, with a tentative D call TRBD2 (5 bases). Trimming took 3 bases from V and 8 from J, leaving 14 bases between them. Germline CDR1 ENHRY, CDR2 SYGVKD. The CDR3 totals 14 residues. The CDR3 nucleotides read TGTGCCATCAGTGACGCACGAGAGGGCTATGAGCAGTTCTTC. This sequence encodes CAISDAREGYEQFF.

At least ten counts were recorded for this clonotype. V and J are TRBV6-5 and TRBJ1-1, with no clear D. The CDR3 has 14 amino acids. The ends were cut back, 2 bases at V and 0 bases at J, with 7 bases in the middle. The germline V gene has CDR1 MNHEY and CDR2 SVGAGI. CDR3 residues: CASSYLGMNTEAFF. Here the CDR3 DNA reads TGTGCCAGCAGTTACCTGGGTATGAACACTGAAGCTTTCTTT.

V and J are TRBV7-8 and TRBJ2-3, with a weak D call TRBD1 (6 bases). The CDR3 extends over 14 amino acids. The V and J ends lost 5 bases and 5 bases respectively, with 14 bases between them. Germline assignment: CDR1 SGHVS and CDR2 FQNEAQ. CDR3 protein: CASSPNSGVDTQYF. DNA for the CDR3: TGTGCCAGCAGCCCGAATTCAGGGGTAGATACGCAGTATTTT. Drawing the rest from reference TRBV7-8 and TRBJ2-3, the complete variable domain is GAGVSQSPRYKVAKRGQDVALRCDPISGHVSLFWYQQALGQGPEFLTYFQNEAQLDKSGLPSDRFFAERPEGSVSTLKIQRTQQEDSAVYLCASSPNSGVDTQYFGPGTRLTVL.

The chain employs TRBV12-3 or TRBV12-4 and TRBJ1-1; no clear D gene. The CDR3 runs 12 residues. The CDR3 loop is CASRAQFAEAFF. The CDR3 bases are TGTGCTAGTCGCGCACAGTTCGCTGAAGCTTTCTTT.

This clonotype was seen at least ten times. The V gene is TRBV9, the J gene TRBJ2-6; D may be TRBD1 or TRBD2 (6 bases each). The CDR3 spans 15 residues. The germline V gene encodes CDR1 SGDLS and CDR2 YYNGEE. Trimming cost V 6 bases and J 4 bases, with 14 bases left between them. The chain's CDR3 is CASTPTGAGANVLTF. The CDR3, as DNA: TGTGCCAGCACTCCGACGGGGGCGGGGGCCAACGTCCTGACTTTC.

This clonotype was counted a few times. The chain links TRBV5-1 to TRBJ2-1; unclear D gene. The CDR3 is made up of 14 amino acids. The V gene's germline CDR1 is SGHRS and CDR2 YFSETQ. The ends were cut back, 4 bases at V and 3 bases at J, with 11 bases in the middle. CDR3 region: CASSPMTLYNEQFF. Written as DNA, the CDR3 is TGCGCCAGCAGCCCAATGACACTCTACAATGAGCAGTTCTTC.

This clonotype occurred many times. The chain is built from TRBV12-3 or TRBV12-4 and TRBJ2-1; 11 bases agree with TRBD2. This CDR3 contains 15 residues. J lost 9 bases, V lost 6 bases, and 10 bases had no gene match. The CDR3 DNA follows: TGTGCCAGCAGCCTCGGGACTAGCGGTGGTGTTGAGCAGTTCTTC. It translates to CASSLGTSGGVEQFF.

This clonotype was recorded a few times. V usage is TRBV5-4 and J usage is TRBJ2-5, with D possibly being TRBD1 or TRBD2 (5 bases each). The CDR3 has 11 amino acids. V was cut by 9 bases and J by 11 bases, with 17 bases left in between. Germline CDR1 SGHNT, CDR2 YYREEE (reference sequence). CDR3 protein: CAISSTGGQYF. The CDR3, as DNA: TGTGCCATCTCGTCCACTGGGGGACAGTACTTC.

The rearrangement joins TRBV5-1 to TRBJ2-4, with TRBD1 matching over 11 bases. J was trimmed by 6 bases and V by 4 bases; bases with no gene match: 6. The CDR3 is 15 residues long. The V gene's germline CDR1 is SGHRS and CDR2 YFSETQ. The CDR3 loop is CASSHAGTGGNIQYF. CDR3 bases: TGCGCCAGCAGCCACGCCGGGACAGGGGGAAACATTCAGTACTTC. Together with reference TRBV5-1 and TRBJ2-4, the CDR3 gives the full variable domain: KAGVTQTPRYLIKTRGQQVTLSCSPISGHRSVSWYQQTPGQGLQFLFEYFSETQRNKGNFPGRFSGRQFSNSRSEMNVSTLELGDSALYLCASSHAGTGGNIQYFGAGTRLSVL.

This clonotype was detected only a few times. The chain links TRBV12-3 or TRBV12-4 to TRBJ1-1, with TRBD1 as a possible D gene (5 bases). There are 12 residues in the CDR3. The germline V and J ends were trimmed by 5 bases and 6 bases, with 10 bases remaining between them. The CDR3 loop is CASSLQGAEAFF. Here the CDR3 DNA reads TGTGCCAGCAGTCTCCAGGGCGCTGAAGCTTTCTTT.